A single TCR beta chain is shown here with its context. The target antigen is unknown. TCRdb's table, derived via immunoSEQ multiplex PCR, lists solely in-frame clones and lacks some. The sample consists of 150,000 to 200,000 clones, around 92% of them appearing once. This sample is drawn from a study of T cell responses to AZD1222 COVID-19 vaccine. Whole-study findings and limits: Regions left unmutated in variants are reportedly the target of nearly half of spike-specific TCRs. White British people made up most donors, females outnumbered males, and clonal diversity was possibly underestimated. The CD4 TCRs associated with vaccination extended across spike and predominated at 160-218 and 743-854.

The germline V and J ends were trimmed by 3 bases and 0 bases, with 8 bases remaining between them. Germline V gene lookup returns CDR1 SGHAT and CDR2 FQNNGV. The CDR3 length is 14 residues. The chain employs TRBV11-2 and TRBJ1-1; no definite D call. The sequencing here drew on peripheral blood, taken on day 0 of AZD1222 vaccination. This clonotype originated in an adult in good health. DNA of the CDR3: TGTGCCAGCAGCTTTTCTGATTTGAACACTGAAGCTTTCTTT. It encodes CASSFSDLNTEAFF. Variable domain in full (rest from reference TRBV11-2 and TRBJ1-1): EAGVAQSPRYKIIEKRQSVAFWCNPISGHATLYWYQQILGQGPKLLIQFQNNGVVDDSQLPKDRFSAERLKGVDSTLKIQPAKLEDSAVYLCASSFSDLNTEAFFGQGTRLTVV.